This TCR beta chain comes out of a study of shared clonotypes between healthy human individuals. Study in general: The study enrolled a couple of women and three men aged 18 to 49.

Naive CD8 cells comprised CD45RO-negative, CCR7-positively selected cells, excluding terminally differentiated effector memory CD45RA+ cells. Libraries were prepared by immunoSEQ multiplex PCR; TCRdb keeps only in-frame clonotypes and omits some of them. The repertoire consists of around 2.1 million clones, with 90% to 95% occurring once and the leading ten covering 1.7%. The length of the CDR3 is 14 residues. The germline V gene encodes CDR1 SGHRS and CDR2 YFSETQ. V was clipped by 4 bases and J by 6 bases; unmatched bases: 9. Specimen: naive CD8+ T cells from PBMCs. V usage is TRBV5-1 and J usage is TRBJ2-7, with TRBD1 matching over 8 bases. This TCR was sampled from a man younger than 30 in good health. Some clones in this sample may be carry-over from other donors' samples. Written as DNA, the CDR3 is TGCGCCAGCAGCGGCTGGACAGGGCTAGGCGAGCAGTACTTC. Translating gives CASSGWTGLGEQYF.